This TCR beta chain originates from a study of cytomegalovirus exposure and HLA in healthy donors. Amplification used 60 Vbeta primers and 13 Jbeta primers. Using immunoSEQ multiplex PCR, the repertoire was profiled, and TCRdb retains in-frame clones only, with some absent. The data show around 200,000 clones, with over 60% seen just once and 15% to 18% held by the top ten. V was shortened by 1 base and J by 1 base, with 11 bases between the two germline ends. The germline gives CDR1 SGHTA, CDR2 FQGTGA. The CDR3 runs 15 residues. Input material: PBMCs. The rearrangement joins TRBV7-3 to TRBJ2-7, with a possible D match to TRBD2 (6 bases). This TCR was recovered from a man in his forties in good health and CMV-seronegative. The CDR3 coding sequence is TGTGCCAGCAGCTTAAACGGGAGTCCATCCTACGAGCAGTACTTC. Translation: CASSLNGSPSYEQYF.